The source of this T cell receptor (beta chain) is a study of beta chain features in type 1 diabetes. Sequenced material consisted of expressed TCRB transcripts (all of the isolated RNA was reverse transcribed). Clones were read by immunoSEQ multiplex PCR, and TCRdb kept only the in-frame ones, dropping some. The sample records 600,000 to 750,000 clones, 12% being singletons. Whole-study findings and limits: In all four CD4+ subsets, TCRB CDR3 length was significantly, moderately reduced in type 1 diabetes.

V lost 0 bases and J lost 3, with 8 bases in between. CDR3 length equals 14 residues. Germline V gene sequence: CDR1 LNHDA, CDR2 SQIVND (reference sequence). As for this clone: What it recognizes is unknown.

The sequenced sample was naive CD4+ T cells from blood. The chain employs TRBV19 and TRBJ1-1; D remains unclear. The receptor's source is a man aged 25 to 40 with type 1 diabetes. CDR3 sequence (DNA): TGTGCCAGTAGTATAGACTGGACGGACACTGAAGCTTTCTTT. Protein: CASSIDWTDTEAFF.